One sample yielded the 29 T cell receptor beta chains listed below, sequenced in a study of OX40 agonist ivuxolimab in advanced cancers. Assay used: immunoSEQ multiplex PCR; TCRdb lists only in-frame clones, some missing. Here the sample spans approximately 100,000 clones, about 83% being singletons. Source: CD4+ or CD8+ T cells sorted from blood, taken in a trial of the OX40 agonist ivuxolimab. Source of these receptors: an adult with an advanced solid tumor such as melanoma, head and neck, liver or kidney cancer.

Here the CDR3 DNA reads TGTGCCAGCAGTTCTAGGGACAGCACAGATACGCAGTATTTT. Its translation: CASSSRDSTDTQYF. V and J are TRBV7-7 and TRBJ2-3; tentatively, D is TRBD1 or TRBD2 (5 bases each). Germline V gene lookup returns CDR1 SSHAT and CDR2 FNYEAQ (reference sequence). The CDR3 totals 14 residues. V lost 6 bases to trimming and J lost 0 bases, with 10 bases between them.

The chain is built from TRBV6-6 and TRBJ1-5; 7 bases align to TRBD1. The CDR3 covers 15 residues. Germline V lookup: CDR1 MNHNY, CDR2 SVGAGI (reference sequence). With 2 bases clipped from V and 4 bases from J, the junction kept 5 bases outside the gene matches. In DNA form, the CDR3 reads TGTGCCAGCAGTTACACTACAGGGGTTAATCAGCCCCAGCATTTT. Translation gives CASSYTTGVNQPQHF.

J is TRBJ1-6 and V is TRBV9; possibly TRBD1 for D (5 bases). Germline CDR1 is SGDLS and CDR2 is YYNGEE. This CDR3 has 17 amino acids. V lost 3 bases to trimming and J lost 0 bases, with 13 bases between them. CDR3 in DNA: TGTGCCAGCAGCGAGAGGGGACCCAGCTCCTATAATTCACCCCTCCACTTT. Amino acid sequence: CASSERGPSSYNSPLHF.

The rearrangement uses TRBV2 and TRBJ2-2, with D hard to call. The germline V gene encodes CDR1 SNHLY and CDR2 FYNNEI. V lost 7 bases, J lost 1 base, and 10 bases lay in between. The CDR3 is made up of 14 amino acids. This CDR3 is CASKTAKNTGELFF. The CDR3 nucleotides are TGTGCCAGCAAAACAGCTAAGAACACCGGGGAGCTGTTTTTT. Drawing the rest from reference TRBV2 and TRBJ2-2, the complete variable domain is EPEVTQTPSHQVTQMGQEVILRCVPISNHLYFYWYRQILGQKVEFLVSFYNNEISEKSEIFDDQFSVERPDGSNFTLKIRSTKLEDSAMYFCASKTAKNTGELFFGEGSRLTVL.

This rearrangement joins TRBV19 to TRBJ1-2; no clear D gene. V lost 6 bases and J 1 base, leaving 15 bases between the germline ends. The CDR3 is 15 residues long. The V gene's germline CDR1 is LNHDA and CDR2 SQIVND (reference sequence). This CDR3 reads CASSLADSLNYGYTF. The CDR3 DNA follows: TGTGCCAGTAGCCTGGCGGATTCCCTTAACTATGGCTACACCTTC.

The J gene is TRBJ1-4, the V gene TRBV4-2; possible D gene TRBD1, 5 bases. The CDR3 has 14 amino acids. The germline V and J ends were trimmed by 2 bases and 8 bases, with 12 bases remaining between them. Germline V gene lookup returns CDR1 LGHNA and CDR2 YNFKEQ. The CDR3 here is CASSQLIGAEKLFF. The CDR3 DNA is TGTGCCAGCAGCCAATTAATCGGGGCGGAAAAACTGTTTTTT.

The chain joins TRBV6-5 to TRBJ1-2; D is unclear. CDR3 length equals 14 residues. V lost 5 bases, J lost 5 bases, and 15 bases lay in between. Germline-derived CDR1 and CDR2 are MNHEY and SVGAGI. CDR3 region: CASSRSAARYGYTF. The CDR3 nucleotides read TGTGCCAGCAGTCGGAGCGCTGCGAGATATGGCTACACCTTC.

The CDR3 is CASGPQGQGNEQFF. Here the CDR3 DNA reads TGCGCCAGCGGCCCACAGGGCCAGGGGAATGAGCAGTTCTTC. The J gene is TRBJ2-1, the V gene TRBV5-1; TRBD1 is a possible D gene (6 bases). CDR1 and CDR2 (germline): SGHRS, YFSETQ. Between the trimmed V and J ends, which lost 7 bases and 7 bases, there was a span of 18 bases. This CDR3 has 14 residues. Combining the CDR3 with reference TRBV5-1 and TRBJ2-1 gives the whole variable domain KAGVTQTPRYLIKTRGQQVTLSCSPISGHRSVSWYQQTPGQGLQFLFEYFSETQRNKGNFPGRFSGRQFSNSRSEMNVSTLELGDSALYLCASGPQGQGNEQFFGPGTRLTVL.

This clone came up a few times. CDR3 in DNA: TGTGCCAGCTCAACCCCCACAGATACGCAGTATTTT. Protein: CASSTPTDTQYF. The V and J genes are TRBV18 and TRBJ2-3; no clear D gene. Germline CDR1 is KGHSH and CDR2 is LQKENI. This CDR3 spans 12 amino acids. V lost 5 bases to trimming and J lost 2 bases, with 5 bases between them.

The chain couples TRBV4-1 to TRBJ1-5; D unclear. Germline CDR1 and CDR2: MGHRA and YSYEKL. The CDR3 spans 14 residues. V was trimmed by 0 bases and J by 3 bases, leaving 6 bases between them. The CDR3 DNA is TGCGCCAGCAGCCAAGATTTCTTCAATCAGCCCCAGCATTTT. This sequence encodes CASSQDFFNQPQHF.

This chain joins TRBV6-1 and TRBJ1-1, with 7 bases aligning to TRBD1. The CDR3 extends over 14 amino acids. V lost 7 bases and J lost 1; bases outside the gene matches: 6. Germline V gene data show CDR1 as MNHNS and CDR2 as SASEGT. CDR3 amino acids: CASIPGQKNTEAFF. The DNA for the CDR3 is TGTGCCAGCATCCCGGGACAGAAGAACACTGAAGCTTTCTTT.

The V call is TRBV14, the J call TRBJ1-1; no firm D call. V was trimmed by 4 bases and J by 0 bases, leaving 21 bases between them. In germline, CDR1 is SGHDN, CDR2 FVKESK. The CDR3 is 18 residues long. The CDR3 bases are TGTGCCAGCAGCCCCCTGTCTCTTCGACGCAGCCTGAACACTGAAGCTTTCTTT. This sequence encodes CASSPLSLRRSLNTEAFF.

The chain recombines TRBV7-2 with TRBJ1-1, with unresolved D. Germline V gene lookup returns CDR1 SGHTA and CDR2 FQGNSA. The CDR3 covers 12 residues. The V end was cut by 4 bases, the J end by 2 bases, with 5 bases between. In DNA form, the CDR3 reads TGTGCCAGCAGCTATAGTAACACTGAAGCTTTCTTT. As protein: CASSYSNTEAFF.

The chain joins TRBV19 to TRBJ1-1, with D tentatively TRBD1 (6 bases). There are 15 residues in the CDR3. V was clipped by 6 bases and J by 7 bases, with 21 bases between them. Per germline, CDR1 LNHDA and CDR2 SQIVND (reference sequence). The CDR3 DNA sequence: TGTGCCAGTAGGACCACCACGGACAGTCGATTTGAAGCTTTCTTT. This sequence encodes CASRTTTDSRFEAFF.

The chain is built from TRBV4-3 and TRBJ2-2, with 7 bases that match TRBD2. CDR1 and CDR2 (germline): LGHNA, YSLEER. This CDR3 has 21 residues. The junction had 17 bases not matched to a gene; V was cut back by 1 base and J by 0 bases. The CDR3 sequence: CASSQGATDGRDYTNTGELFF. The CDR3 DNA sequence: TGCGCCAGCAGCCAAGGTGCCACTGATGGCAGGGACTACACGAACACCGGGGAGCTGTTTTTT.

CDR3 sequence reads: CASSLDLVSNNSPLHF. The CDR3 DNA sequence: TGCGCCAGCAGCTTGGATTTGGTCTCGAATAATTCACCCCTCCACTTT. V usage is TRBV5-1 and J usage is TRBJ1-6; the D is unclear. This CDR3 has 16 amino acids. With 0 bases removed from V and 5 bases from J, the gap between germline ends came to 12 bases. CDR1 and CDR2 (germline): SGHRS, YFSETQ.

V is TRBV6-5 and J is TRBJ1-1, with D perhaps TRBD1 (5 bases). V was shortened by 6 bases and J by 5 bases, with 19 bases between the two germline ends. CDR1 is MNHEY, CDR2 SVGAGI, per germline. CDR3 size: 15 residues. The CDR3 DNA is TGTGCCAGCAGCCGGACCCCGGCTGGGGGGACTGAAGCTTTCTTT. Translated, it gives CASSRTPAGGTEAFF.

This clone has only one observation. The chain joins TRBV19 to TRBJ1-1; D gene unclear. Trimming pared 6 bases from V and 1 base from J, leaving 12 bases between. Germline-derived CDR1 and CDR2 are LNHDA and SQIVND (reference sequence). This CDR3 contains 14 residues. CDR3 in DNA: TGTGCCAGTAGCCACAGAGTGGGGAACACTGAAGCTTTCTTT. It codes for CASSHRVGNTEAFF.

The V gene is TRBV27, the J gene TRBJ2-3; no definite D call. CDR1 is MNHEY, CDR2 SMNVEV, per germline (reference sequence). The CDR3 spans 12 residues. V lost 4 bases and J 4 bases, leaving 6 bases between the germline ends. CDR3 loop: CASSSSADTQYF. The CDR3, as DNA: TGTGCCAGCAGTTCCTCCGCAGATACGCAGTATTTT.

J is TRBJ1-3 and V is TRBV7-2; D is ambiguous. This CDR3 is 17 amino acids long. Germline loops: CDR1 SGHTA, CDR2 FQGNSA. V was pared by 5 bases and J by 0 bases, with 17 bases between. CDR3 bases: TGTGCCAGCAGCCGCAAACCGCGTCAGAGCTCTGGAAACACCATATATTTT. This codes for CASSRKPRQSSGNTIYF.

CDR3 coding DNA: TGTGCCAGCAGGGAAGTATTGAGGCAGCCCCAGCATTTT. This codes for CASREVLRQPQHF. V usage is TRBV21-1 and J usage is TRBJ1-5. TRBV21-1 is assigned pseudogene status. This CDR3 is 13 amino acids long.

This clone was recorded once. The identical CDR3 is also encoded by other nucleotide sequences in the sample. The chain carries TRBV15 and TRBJ1-5; D gene uncertain. The CDR3 contains 13 residues. Germline V gene lookup returns CDR1 LNHNV and CDR2 YYDKDF (reference sequence). The ends were cut back, 0 bases at V and 7 bases at J, with 7 bases in the middle. The CDR3 here is CATSRDQGQPQHF. DNA of the CDR3: TGTGCCACCAGCAGAGATCAAGGGCAGCCCCAGCATTTT.

The genes are TRBV6-4 and TRBJ1-1; possibly TRBD1 for D (5 bases). The CDR3 loop spans 13 amino acids. Germline loops: CDR1 MRHNA, CDR2 SNTAGT. V was cut by 6 bases and J by 1 base, with 9 bases left in between. CDR3 bases: TGTGCCAGCAGAGGAACAGGGAACACTGAAGCTTTCTTT. Amino acid sequence: CASRGTGNTEAFF.

This clone was recorded a few times. The chain recombines TRBV27 with TRBJ1-2; tentative D call: TRBD1 (5 bases). This CDR3 spans 14 amino acids. Trimming removed 3 bases from V and 2 bases from J, with 10 bases in between. In germline, CDR1 is MNHEY, CDR2 SMNVEV (reference sequence). DNA of the CDR3: TGTGCCAGCAGTTTGAAGGGGATCAACTATGGCTACACCTTC. This codes for CASSLKGINYGYTF.

V usage is TRBV15 and J usage is TRBJ1-3, with TRBD1 matching over 8 bases. Germline trimming cut 1 base from V and 2 bases from J; bases unmatched to any gene: 1. The germline V gene has CDR1 LNHNV and CDR2 YYDKDF (reference sequence). This CDR3 spans 15 amino acids. The CDR3 sequence: CATSRGTGTGNTIYF. CDR3 in DNA: TGTGCCACCAGCAGAGGGACAGGGACTGGAAACACCATATATTTT.

The V gene is TRBV10-3, the J gene TRBJ2-2; 9 nucleotides match TRBD1. CDR3 length equals 15 residues. Germline CDR1 ENHRY, CDR2 SYGVKD. The ends lost 11 bases at V and 5 bases at J; junction bases unmatched: 12. Written as DNA, the CDR3 is TGTGCCCACTTACCCGGGACAGGGTATACCGGGGAGCTGTTTTTT. Residues: CAHLPGTGYTGELFF.

The rearrangement joins TRBV12-5 to TRBJ2-5, with TRBD2 matching over 7 bases. J gave up 5 bases and V 1 base, and 4 bases lay outside the gene matches. This CDR3 spans 14 amino acids. Germline V CDR1 and CDR2: LGHNT, FRNRAP. The CDR3 DNA is TGTGCTAGTGGTTTGGCCCGGGGAGGGGAGACCCAGTACTTC. It specifies CASGLARGGETQYF.

The V gene is TRBV28, the J gene TRBJ2-3, with D possibly TRBD2 on 5 matching bases. The CDR3 is made up of 17 amino acids. V gave up 4 bases and J gave up 0 bases, with 17 bases separating them. Germline assignment: CDR1 MDHEN and CDR2 SYDVKM. This chain's CDR3 is CASSYLGGSFSTDTQYF. In nucleotides, the CDR3 is TGTGCCAGCAGTTATCTAGGAGGTAGCTTTAGCACAGATACGCAGTATTTT.

As DNA, the CDR3 is TGCGCCAGCAGCTTGGTTGGTTGGACCACAGATACGCAGTATTTT. It encodes CASSLVGWTTDTQYF. V is TRBV5-1 and J is TRBJ2-3; no definite D call. V lost 0 bases and J lost 2, with 10 bases in between. The CDR3 loop spans 15 amino acids. From germline, CDR1 is SGHRS and CDR2 YFSETQ.